A selection of T cell receptor beta chains follows, all from one sample in a study of siplizumab effects on memory and regulatory T cells. Repertoires were generated with immunoSEQ multiplex PCR, while TCRdb's copy carries only in-frame clones and drops some. The sample lists 65,000 to 85,000 clones, roughly 93% occurring once. The sample was CD8+ T cells sorted from blood. Every receptor here comes from a human donor in good health. The CDR3 runs from the conserved cysteine through the conserved F or W. D genes are given only for firm matches. For some rows the clone size is stated as once, few or many, or as a class when expanded; others skip it.

V	D	J	size	DNA	CDR3
TRBV9	.	TRBJ1-2	.	TGTGCCAGCAGCGTCAACCGAAACCTCTATGGCTACACCTTC	CASSVNRNLYGYTF
TRBV7-8	.	TRBJ2-1	.	TGTGCCAGCAGCCACGGGGGTTCCTACAATGAGCAGTTCTTC	CASSHGGSYNEQFF
TRBV28	.	TRBJ2-3	.	TGTGCGATGGGACACGCGGGCACAGATACGCAGTATTTT	CAMGHAGTDTQYF
TRBV13	.	TRBJ1-5	.	TGTGCCAGCAGCTTAGGCCCGGCCAGCAATCAGCCCCAGCATTTT	CASSLGPASNQPQHF
TRBV7-5	.	TRBJ1-2	.	TGTGTCAGAACTCCCCTCGGGGGCTACACCTTC	CVRTPLGGYTF
TRBV7-2	TRBD1	TRBJ2-5	.	TGTGCCAGCAGCTACGGGACAGGGGGTCAAGAGACCCAGTACTTC	CASSYGTGGQETQYF
TRBV30	TRBD2	TRBJ2-5	.	TGTGCCTGGGATACCGGGACTAGCGGGAAAGAGACCCAGTACTTC	CAWDTGTSGKETQYF
TRBV2	TRBD2	TRBJ2-1	.	TGTGCCAGCAGTGACGATTACGCGGGGGGGCCGGAAAATGAGCAGTTCTTC	CASSDDYAGGPENEQFF
TRBV6-5	.	TRBJ2-7	.	TGTGCCAGCACGCGGGGTTCGGGAAACGAGCAGTACTTC	CASTRGSGNEQYF
TRBV4-3	.	TRBJ1-1	.	TGCGCCAGCAGCCAAGGGGGGGCCACTGAAGCTTTCTTT	CASSQGGATEAFF
TRBV9	.	TRBJ1-1	.	TGTGCCAGCAGTACCGGGGGCGGCACTGAAGCTTTCTTT	CASSTGGGTEAFF
TRBV19	.	TRBJ2-7	.	TGTGCCAGTAGTATCACTGCCAGCTCCTACGAGCAGTACTTC	CASSITASSYEQYF
TRBV28	.	TRBJ2-7	.	TGTGCCAGCAGTGACCCCCAGGGTGTCGAGCAGTACTTC	CASSDPQGVEQYF
TRBV10-3	.	TRBJ2-6	.	TGTGCCATTGGACGGGCTTTCTCTGGGGCCAACGTCCTGACTTTC	CAIGRAFSGANVLTF
TRBV7-3	TRBD1	TRBJ2-5	.	TGTGCCAGCAGCCCAGGGACAGTAAACCCTCGGGGGACCCAGTACTTC	CASSPGTVNPRGTQYF
TRBV6-5	.	TRBJ2-5	.	TGTGCCAGCAAGTACCAAGAGACCCAGTACTTC	CASKYQETQYF
TRBV9	TRBD2	TRBJ2-7	.	TGTGCCAGCAGCGAGGGACTAGCGGGGACCTACGAGCAGTACTTC	CASSEGLAGTYEQYF
TRBV6-5	.	TRBJ1-1	.	TGTGCCAGCAAGACAACAGGGACCTACACTGAAGCTTTCTTT	CASKTTGTYTEAFF
TRBV7-9	.	TRBJ2-3	.	TGTGCCAGCAGCTTCGGTGGTACGCAGTATTTT	CASSFGGTQYF
TRBV11-2	.	TRBJ1-5	.	TGTGCCAGCAGCCGACAGGTGAATCAGCCCCAGCATTTT	CASSRQVNQPQHF
TRBV19	.	TRBJ1-1	.	TGTGCCAGTAGTCGGCTCTTGGGTGTGAACACTGAAGCTTTCTTT	CASSRLLGVNTEAFF
TRBV4-2	.	TRBJ2-1	.	TGTGCCAGCAGCCCCCCTCGGGGGTCTACGGGGGACGAATTTAATGAGCAGTTCTTC	CASSPPRGSTGDEFNEQFF
TRBV6-5	.	TRBJ2-3	.	TGTGCCAGCAGGGGCAGCTCCTCGGGGGATACGCAGTATTTT	CASRGSSSGDTQYF
TRBV27	.	TRBJ2-7	.	TGTGCCAGCAGTACAATCGCGCCGTCCTACGAGCAGTACTTC	CASSTIAPSYEQYF
TRBV19	TRBD2	TRBJ2-1	.	TGTGCCAGTAGTATAAGGGCTAGCGGGGGATACAATGAGCAGTTCTTC	CASSIRASGGYNEQFF
TRBV28	.	TRBJ1-2	.	TGTGCCAGCAGTTTGGCAGGGGCCCTCTATGGCTACACCTTC	CASSLAGALYGYTF
TRBV5-4	TRBD1	TRBJ2-1	.	TGTGCCAGCAGCTTGGCTGGGACAGGATACAATGAGCAGTTCTTC	CASSLAGTGYNEQFF
TRBV19	TRBD2	TRBJ2-1	.	TGTGCCAGTAGTATTATAGCGGGGGATTACAATGAGCAGTTCTTC	CASSIIAGDYNEQFF
TRBV6-6	TRBD1	TRBJ1-2	.	TGTGCCATCGGACAGGGCGACTATGGCTACACCTTC	CAIGQGDYGYTF
TRBV7-9	TRBD1	TRBJ2-7	.	TGTGCCAGCAGCTCCACAGGGGGCAACTACGAGCAGTACTTC	CASSSTGGNYEQYF
TRBV7-9	.	TRBJ1-5	few	TGTGCCAGCAGCTCAGGGGTGCGGCAGCCCCAGCATTTT	CASSSGVRQPQHF
TRBV19	.	TRBJ2-7	once	TGTGCCAGTAGTATTGGGGACCCGGGCGAGCAGTACTTC	CASSIGDPGEQYF
TRBV19	TRBD1	TRBJ1-1	.	TGTGCCAGTAGACCCGGGACAGGGGATGGAGCCTTCTTT	CASRPGTGDGAFF
TRBV9	.	TRBJ1-3	.	TGTGCCAGCAGACCGACAGGAGAAAACACCATATATTTT	CASRPTGENTIYF
TRBV7-2	TRBD1	TRBJ2-1	.	TGTGCCAGCAGCTCGGGACAGTACAATGAGCAGTTCTTC	CASSSGQYNEQFF
TRBV5-4	.	TRBJ2-7	.	TGTGCCAGCAGCTTGGGGGGTTCTCTCTACGAGCAGTACTTC	CASSLGGSLYEQYF